Following are 5 T cell receptor beta chains from one sample sequenced in a study of identical twins. TCRdb reprocessed the 5' RACE reads via MiXCR and lists one record per CDR3 protein. The sample holds fewer than 900,000 distinct CDR3 sequences, roughly 20% seen once. The sample was also linked to a second study, of T cells expressing NK-cell markers.

Sequencing used PBMCs. These receptors all stem from a woman between 18 and 30 years old in good health.

This clonotype was seen ten or more times. The chain joins TRBV5-1 to TRBJ2-7; a possible D gene is TRBD1 (5 bases). The CDR3 has 14 residues. In germline, CDR1 is SGHRS, CDR2 YFSETQ. The V and J ends lost 5 bases and 0 bases respectively, with 12 bases between them. The CDR3 sequence is CASRTTGNSYEQYF. The CDR3 bases are TGCGCCAGCAGGACCACAGGAAACTCCTACGAGCAGTACTTC.

This clonotype showed up just a few times. The V and J genes are TRBV2 and TRBJ2-7, with D perhaps TRBD1 (5 bases). This CDR3 region has 13 residues. With 7 bases removed from V and 3 bases from J, the gap between germline ends came to 13 bases. Germline CDR1 and CDR2: SNHLY and FYNNEI. Here the CDR3 reads CASTGGRDYEQYF. The CDR3 DNA is TGTGCCAGCACCGGTGGCAGGGACTACGAGCAGTACTTC.

This clonotype was seen a few times. This sequence joins TRBV29-1 and TRBJ2-3, with D possibly being TRBD1 or TRBD2 (6 bases each). V lost 5 bases to trimming and J lost 1 base, with 13 bases between them. Germline CDR1 SQVTM, CDR2 ANQGSEA. CDR3 length: 14 amino acids. This CDR3 reads CSVLQGGGTDTQYF. In DNA, the CDR3 is TGCAGCGTTCTACAGGGAGGTGGCACAGATACGCAGTATTTT.

The genes are TRBV7-9 and TRBJ1-3, with D possibly matching TRBD1 (5 bases). Trimming took 4 bases from V and 0 from J, leaving 13 bases between them. The CDR3 has 16 residues. The V gene's germline CDR1 is SEHNR and CDR2 FQNEAQ (reference sequence). The CDR3 DNA is TGTGCCAGCAGCTACGTCACAGGCAGCTCTGGAAACACCATATATTTT. Translation gives CASSYVTGSSGNTIYF.

This clonotype was found a few times. The rearrangement uses TRBV29-1 and TRBJ1-2; D is undetermined. Trimming stripped 7 bases from V and 9 bases from J, with 15 bases between. CDR1 is SQVTM and CDR2 is ANQGSEA in the germline V gene. The CDR3 consists of 11 residues. The CDR3 DNA reads TGCAGCGGTGGGCGGGCCGGCCGCTACACCTTC. Its protein product is CSGGRAGRYTF. The whole variable domain, filled in from reference TRBV29-1 and TRBJ1-2, reads SAVISQKPSRDICQRGTSLTIQCQVDSQVTMMFWYRQQPGQSLTLIATANQGSEATYESGFVIDKFPISRPNLTFSTLTVSNMSPEDSSIYLCSGGRAGRYTFGSGTRLTVV.